A selection of T cell receptor beta chains follows, all from one sample in a study of CD8+CD57+ T cells in acquired aplastic anemia. TCRdb re-derived calls from the reads in MiXCR, one entry per CDR3 protein. The sample consists of hundreds of thousands of distinct CDR3 sequences, roughly 68% of them appearing once. What was sequenced was sorted CD4+, CD8+, or CD8+CD57+ T cells (not recorded which) from PBMCs. The receptors derive from a human donor in good health, serving as a control. The CDR3 runs from the conserved cysteine through the conserved F or W. The D gene is left open where the match is weak. Only some rows state a clone size, as once, few, many or a class for expanded clones.

clone_size: .
j_call: TRBJ1-2
v_call: TRBV9
d_call: TRBD1
cdr3_aa: CASSDLGTGVRLPF
cdr3_nt: TGTGCCAGCAGCGACCTCGGGACAGGGGTTCGCCTACCCTTC

clone_size: many
j_call: TRBJ2-7
v_call: TRBV2
d_call: .
cdr3_aa: CASSSVPSRGLGEQYF
cdr3_nt: TGTGCCAGCAGTTCGGTGCCGTCGAGGGGATTGGGGGAGCAGTACTTC

clone_size: .
j_call: TRBJ1-6
v_call: TRBV7-9
d_call: .
cdr3_aa: CASSLIWTRSGSSPLHF
cdr3_nt: TGTGCCAGCAGCCTAATTTGGACAAGGTCCGGTAGTTCACCCCTCCACTTT

clone_size: .
j_call: TRBJ2-7
v_call: TRBV15
d_call: .
cdr3_aa: CASSSLVSRNEQYF
cdr3_nt: TGTGCCAGCAGCAGTTTGGTCTCGAGGAATGAGCAGTACTTC

clone_size: .
j_call: TRBJ1-2
v_call: TRBV12-3/TRBV12-4
d_call: .
cdr3_aa: CASSQTRDTGFYGYTF
cdr3_nt: TGTGCCAGCAGTCAAACCCGGGACACAGGCTTCTATGGCTACACCTTC

clone_size: many
j_call: TRBJ1-5
v_call: TRBV4-1
d_call: TRBD1
cdr3_aa: CASSATGGLQPQHF
cdr3_nt: TGCGCCAGCAGCGCAACAGGGGGCCTTCAGCCCCAGCATTTT

clone_size: .
j_call: TRBJ1-5
v_call: TRBV20-1
d_call: .
cdr3_aa: CSARGDWAQPQHF
cdr3_nt: TGCAGTGCTAGGGGTGATTGGGCTCAGCCCCAGCATTTT

clone_size: .
j_call: TRBJ1-2
v_call: TRBV10-2
d_call: .
cdr3_aa: CASSRGRGAYGYTF
cdr3_nt: TGCGCCAGCAGTAGGGGCCGGGGGGCCTATGGCTACACCTTC

clone_size: .
j_call: TRBJ2-5
v_call: TRBV7-4
d_call: .
cdr3_aa: CASSLFLRISAEETQYF
cdr3_nt: TGTGCCAGCAGTTTATTTTTGCGGATCTCAGCGGAAGAGACCCAGTACTTC

clone_size: .
j_call: TRBJ1-2
v_call: TRBV19
d_call: .
cdr3_aa: CASSIDRGHGYTF
cdr3_nt: TGTGCCAGTAGTATAGACAGGGGTCACGGCTACACCTTC

clone_size: .
j_call: TRBJ2-5
v_call: TRBV20-1
d_call: .
cdr3_aa: CSARGSDTGSETQYF
cdr3_nt: TGCAGTGCTCGAGGGAGCGATACCGGGTCGGAGACCCAGTACTTC

clone_size: .
j_call: TRBJ2-7
v_call: TRBV15
d_call: .
cdr3_aa: CATSSTRMRVHAQYF
cdr3_nt: TGTGCCACCAGCTCCACGAGGATGCGCGTCCACGCGCAGTACTTT

clone_size: .
j_call: TRBJ2-7
v_call: TRBV7-2
d_call: .
cdr3_aa: CASSADPPGSADTYF
cdr3_nt: TGTGCCAGCAGCGCCGACCCGCCTGGGAGCGCAGATACGTACTTC

clone_size: many
j_call: TRBJ2-2
v_call: TRBV12-5
d_call: .
cdr3_aa: CASGLQVDTGELFF
cdr3_nt: TGTGCTAGTGGTTTGCAGGTGGACACCGGGGAGCTGTTTTTT

clone_size: .
j_call: TRBJ1-2
v_call: TRBV19
d_call: TRBD1
cdr3_aa: CASSATGANYGYTF
cdr3_nt: TGTGCCAGCAGCGCCACAGGGGCCAACTATGGCTACACCTTC

clone_size: .
j_call: TRBJ2-4
v_call: TRBV11-2
d_call: TRBD1
cdr3_aa: CASSLSEGTGLLAKNIQYF
cdr3_nt: TGTGCCAGCAGCCTTTCTGAAGGGACAGGACTACTAGCCAAAAACATTCAGTACTTC

clone_size: .
j_call: TRBJ1-6
v_call: TRBV20-1
d_call: TRBD1
cdr3_aa: CSATDRDGTIHF
cdr3_nt: TGCAGTGCTACCGACAGGGATGGAACCATCCACTTT

clone_size: many
j_call: TRBJ2-7
v_call: TRBV24-1
d_call: .
cdr3_aa: CATSDYWHNEQYF
cdr3_nt: TGTGCCACCAGTGATTACTGGCACAACGAGCAGTACTTC

clone_size: many
j_call: TRBJ2-3
v_call: TRBV2
d_call: .
cdr3_aa: CASSPPHNRETDTQYF
cdr3_nt: TGTGCCAGCAGTCCCCCACATAACAGGGAAACAGATACGCAGTATTTT

clone_size: .
j_call: TRBJ1-2
v_call: TRBV6-1
d_call: TRBD1
cdr3_aa: CATHRGTNYGYTF
cdr3_nt: TGTGCCACCCACAGGGGCACCAACTATGGCTACACCTTC

clone_size: .
j_call: TRBJ2-5
v_call: TRBV7-4
d_call: .
cdr3_aa: CASRFVWGQTQYF
cdr3_nt: TGTGCCAGCAGGTTCGTATGGGGACAGACCCAGTACTTC

clone_size: few
j_call: TRBJ1-2
v_call: TRBV10-3
d_call: TRBD1
cdr3_aa: CAIATGGGDPSSGYTF
cdr3_nt: TGTGCCATCGCGACAGGGGGTGGAGACCCTAGTAGTGGCTACACCTTC

clone_size: .
j_call: TRBJ2-5
v_call: TRBV5-1
d_call: .
cdr3_aa: CASSDRLPGETQYF
cdr3_nt: TGTGCCAGCAGTGACAGGCTGCCTGGAGAGACCCAGTACTTC

clone_size: .
j_call: TRBJ1-1
v_call: TRBV5-1
d_call: TRBD1
cdr3_aa: CASTGGTEAFF
cdr3_nt: TGCGCCAGTACAGGGGGCACTGAAGCTTTCTTT

clone_size: .
j_call: TRBJ2-7
v_call: TRBV19
d_call: .
cdr3_aa: CASSPRSNSSEQYF
cdr3_nt: TGTGCCAGTAGTCCCCGGTCCAACTCTAGCGAGCAGTACTTC

clone_size: .
j_call: TRBJ1-2
v_call: TRBV5-4
d_call: .
cdr3_aa: CASSLTGAGYGYTF
cdr3_nt: TGTGCCAGCAGCTTGACCGGAGCTGGCTATGGCTACACCTTC

clone_size: .
j_call: TRBJ2-7
v_call: TRBV10-3
d_call: .
cdr3_aa: CASSTESTYEQYF
cdr3_nt: TGTGCCAGCAGTACGGAATCCACCTACGAGCAGTACTTC

clone_size: many
j_call: TRBJ1-2
v_call: TRBV20-1
d_call: .
cdr3_aa: CSAQRAGANYGYTF
cdr3_nt: TGCAGTGCTCAACGGGCGGGTGCGAACTATGGCTACACCTTC

clone_size: .
j_call: TRBJ2-7
v_call: TRBV5-6
d_call: .
cdr3_aa: CASSLDGETYEQYF
cdr3_nt: TGTGCCAGCAGCTTGGACGGGGAAACCTACGAGCAGTACTTC

clone_size: .
j_call: TRBJ1-1
v_call: TRBV20-1
d_call: .
cdr3_aa: CSAGTGRETEAFF
cdr3_nt: TGCAGTGCCGGAACAGGGAGGGAGACTGAAGCTTTCTTT

clone_size: .
j_call: TRBJ1-1
v_call: TRBV7-3
d_call: .
cdr3_aa: CASSGGPNIEDFF
cdr3_nt: TGCGCCAGCAGCGGAGGGCCGAACATTGAAGATTTCTTT

clone_size: .
j_call: TRBJ2-1
v_call: TRBV4-3
d_call: .
cdr3_aa: CASSQDRSNMEFF
cdr3_nt: TGCGCCAGCAGCCAAGATAGGTCCAATATGGAGTTCTTC

clone_size: medium-sized
j_call: TRBJ1-6
v_call: TRBV15
d_call: TRBD1
cdr3_aa: CATSKGQGGSSPLHF
cdr3_nt: TGTGCCACCAGCAAGGGGCAGGGGGGTTCATCACCCCTCCACTTT

clone_size: many
j_call: TRBJ2-5
v_call: TRBV10-1
d_call: TRBD1
cdr3_aa: CASSKTGTEPKTQYF
cdr3_nt: TGCGCCAGCAGTAAAACGGGGACAGAGCCCAAGACCCAGTACTTC

clone_size: .
j_call: TRBJ2-5
v_call: TRBV7-2
d_call: .
cdr3_aa: CASSLVPGGETQYF
cdr3_nt: TGTGCCAGCAGCTTAGTGCCGGGCGGGGAGACCCAGTACTTC

clone_size: .
j_call: TRBJ1-5
v_call: TRBV12-1
d_call: .
cdr3_aa: CASSPDPGQRNQPQHF
cdr3_nt: TGTGCCAGCAGCCCCGATCCGGGACAGAGAAATCAGCCCCAGCATTTT

clone_size: .
j_call: TRBJ2-1
v_call: TRBV20-1
d_call: TRBD1
cdr3_aa: CSAMTGGGISNEQFF
cdr3_nt: TGCAGTGCCATGACAGGGGGAGGGATCTCCAATGAGCAGTTCTTC

clone_size: medium-sized
j_call: TRBJ2-7
v_call: TRBV2
d_call: .
cdr3_aa: CASRGDRGEQYF
cdr3_nt: TGTGCCAGCAGAGGAGATCGGGGCGAGCAGTACTTC

clone_size: .
j_call: TRBJ1-4
v_call: TRBV7-9
d_call: .
cdr3_aa: CASSLRLAVF
cdr3_nt: TGTGCCAGCAGCCTGAGACTAGCGGTTTTT

clone_size: many
j_call: TRBJ1-4
v_call: TRBV5-6
d_call: .
cdr3_aa: CASSRQPDEKLFF
cdr3_nt: TGTGCCAGCAGCCGACAACCCGATGAAAAACTGTTTTTT

clone_size: .
j_call: TRBJ2-1
v_call: TRBV9
d_call: .
cdr3_aa: CASSVEGEPDSPQFF
cdr3_nt: TGCGCCAGCAGCGTGGAAGGGGAGCCAGATTCTCCGCAGTTCTTC

clone_size: many
j_call: TRBJ1-5
v_call: TRBV30
d_call: .
cdr3_aa: CAWSVGRVSQPQHF
cdr3_nt: TGTGCCTGGAGTGTGGGCAGGGTTAGTCAGCCCCAGCATTTT

clone_size: many
j_call: TRBJ1-2
v_call: TRBV20-1
d_call: .
cdr3_aa: CSARGPGGDNYGYTF
cdr3_nt: TGCAGTGCTAGAGGCCCGGGGGGGGACAACTATGGCTACACCTTC

clone_size: many
j_call: TRBJ2-7
v_call: TRBV6-5
d_call: .
cdr3_aa: CASNLQAFDEQYF
cdr3_nt: TGTGCCAGCAACTTACAGGCGTTTGACGAGCAGTACTTC